The 32 T cell receptor beta chains below all came from one sample that was sequenced in a study of cytomegalovirus exposure and HLA in healthy donors. TCRdb's table, derived via immunoSEQ multiplex PCR, lists solely in-frame clones and lacks some. The repertoire includes about 250,000 clones, 85% to 90% of them detected once, and approximately 2.5% sits in the top ten. Sequencing input: PBMCs. The source of these receptors is a man aged 18 to 35 in good health and CMV-seronegative.

The genes are TRBV7-2 and TRBJ2-7, with D perhaps TRBD1 (6 bases). Germline CDR1 reads SGHTA; CDR2 reads FQGNSA. The length of the CDR3 is 15 residues. Trimming pared 4 bases from V and 3 bases from J, leaving 16 bases between. The CDR3 coding sequence is TGTGCCAGCAGCTCGTATATGACAGGAATCTACGAGCAGTACTTC. The encoded protein is CASSSYMTGIYEQYF. Full variable domain (remainder filled in from reference TRBV7-2 and TRBJ2-7): GAGVSQSPSNKVTEKGKDVELRCDPISGHTALYWYRQSLGQGLEFLIYFQGNSAPDKSGLPSDRFSAERTGGSVSTLTIQRTQQEDSAVYLCASSSYMTGIYEQYFGPGTRLTVT.

The chain has TRBV14 and TRBJ2-7; 12 nucleotides agree with TRBD2. The germline V gene encodes CDR1 SGHDN and CDR2 FVKESK. The CDR3 is 15 amino acids. The V segment lost 4 bases and the J segment 3 bases; nucleotides outside the gene matches: 4. The CDR3 sequence is CASSLLAGGFYEQYF. The CDR3 DNA reads TGTGCCAGCAGCCTACTAGCGGGGGGTTTCTACGAGCAGTACTTC.

The CDR3 DNA follows: TGTGCCATCAGTGAAGCGGGGGGCTATGGCTACACCTTC. Translating it yields CAISEAGGYGYTF. This chain joins TRBV10-3 and TRBJ1-2, with D tentatively TRBD1 (5 bases). V lost 3 bases and J 4 bases, leaving 9 bases between the germline ends. CDR1 and CDR2 (germline): ENHRY, SYGVKD. The CDR3 has 13 amino acids.

This clone occurred a few times. The chain recombines TRBV27 with TRBJ2-3; TRBD2 aligns across 11 bases. Germline V lookup: CDR1 MNHEY, CDR2 SMNVEV (reference sequence). CDR3 size: 17 residues. Trimming took 3 bases from V and 8 from J; bases not matched to a gene: 13. CDR3 loop: CASSFLPMTSGKSTQYF. CDR3 nucleotides: TGTGCCAGCAGTTTCCTGCCAATGACTAGCGGGAAAAGTACGCAGTATTTT.

J is TRBJ1-1 and V is TRBV30; possibly TRBD1 for D (6 bases). V was trimmed by 2 bases and J by 0 bases, leaving 10 bases between them. CDR1 is GTSNPN and CDR2 is SVGIG in the germline V gene (reference sequence). The CDR3 runs 14 residues. CDR3 nucleotides: TGTGCCTGGAGTCGGGCAGGGGTGAACACTGAAGCTTTCTTT. Translating gives CAWSRAGVNTEAFF.

V usage is TRBV5-4 and J usage is TRBJ1-2; TRBD1 matches 10 bases. The CDR3 loop spans 14 amino acids. The V gene's germline CDR1 is SGHNT and CDR2 YYREEE (reference sequence). Trimming cost V 2 bases and J 4 bases; bases outside gene matches: 2. The CDR3, as DNA: TGTGCCAGCAGCTTAGGGACAGGGGCCTATGGCTACACCTTC. Translating gives CASSLGTGAYGYTF.

The V gene is TRBV29-1, the J gene TRBJ1-1, with TRBD1 matching over 8 bases. J lost 10 bases, V lost 7 bases, and 8 bases had no gene match. Germline-derived CDR1 and CDR2 are SQVTM and ANQGSEA. The CDR3 covers 11 residues. In nucleotides, the CDR3 is TGCAGCGCCCGGACAGGGATGGGAGCTTTCTTT. It codes for CSARTGMGAFF.

The V call is TRBV4-2, the J call TRBJ2-7; 13 bases are shared with TRBD2. The V gene end was trimmed by 3 bases and the J gene end by 4 bases; junction bases not matched to a gene: 3. Germline lookup yields CDR1 LGHNA and CDR2 YNFKEQ. The CDR3 sequence is 15 residues long. The CDR3 DNA sequence: TGTGCCAGCAGCCAGGGGACTAGCGGGATGTACGAGCAGTACTTC. Its protein is CASSQGTSGMYEQYF.

This clone was found once. The V gene is TRBV4-3, the J gene TRBJ2-4; a weak D match, TRBD2 (5 bases). The CDR3 contains 15 residues. V lost 4 bases, J lost 6 bases, and 16 bases lay in between. Germline values: CDR1 LGHNA, CDR2 YSLEER. The CDR3 is CASSPQRTQSNIQYF. For the CDR3, the DNA is TGCGCCAGCAGCCCTCAGAGGACTCAATCAAACATTCAGTACTTC.

Comments on this clone: The same CDR3 is also encoded by other DNA sequences in this sample. The J gene is TRBJ2-1, the V gene TRBV6-6, with D perhaps TRBD1 (6 bases). The germline CDR1 and CDR2 sequences are MNHNY and SVGAGI (reference sequence). This CDR3 has 14 amino acids. V shed 2 bases and J shed 5 bases, with 10 bases lying between them. The CDR3 reads CASSYTQGNNEQFF. In DNA, the CDR3 is TGTGCCAGCAGTTACACACAGGGAAACAATGAGCAGTTCTTC.

The chain combines TRBV7-2 with TRBJ1-6; D remains unclear. The V end lost 3 bases, the J end lost 10 bases, and 19 bases lay between the germline ends. The CDR3 spans 16 residues. Germline V gene lookup returns CDR1 SGHTA and CDR2 FQGNSA. The CDR3 loop is CASSLESGGARSPLHF. The CDR3 DNA sequence: TGTGCCAGCAGCTTGGAGTCGGGAGGAGCTCGCTCACCCCTCCACTTT.

The V and J genes are TRBV11-2 and TRBJ2-3; TRBD2 matches 10 bases. CDR1 is SGHAT and CDR2 is FQNNGV in the germline V gene. This CDR3 comprises 16 residues. After removal of 5 bases from V and 6 bases from J, the junction contained 11 bases not matched to a gene. CDR3 sequence reads: CASSRAAGGPSDTQYF. The CDR3 coding sequence is TGTGCCAGCAGCAGGGCAGCGGGGGGGCCATCTGATACGCAGTATTTT.

This clone occurred once. V gene TRBV27 combines with J gene TRBJ2-2; TRBD2 is a possible D gene (7 bases). Germline lookup yields CDR1 MNHEY and CDR2 SMNVEV (reference sequence). The CDR3 consists of 15 residues. Trimming pared 3 bases from V and 4 bases from J, leaving 12 bases between. DNA of the CDR3: TGTGCCAGCAGTTTGTCGGGGGGCGCCACCGGGGAGCTGTTTTTT. Encoded protein: CASSLSGGATGELFF.

This chain connects TRBV30 to TRBJ2-4; D not resolved. In germline, CDR1 is GTSNPN, CDR2 SVGIG (reference sequence). The CDR3 is made up of 14 amino acids. Trimming cost V 5 bases and J 0 bases, with 11 bases left between them. In DNA form, the CDR3 reads TGTGCCTGGGGTGGGCGGTTAGCCAAAAACATTCAGTACTTC. This translates into CAWGGRLAKNIQYF.

The CDR3 protein is CASSLESYSGPAFF. CDR3 bases: TGTGCCAGCAGCTTAGAATCATATTCAGGGCCAGCTTTCTTT. The V gene is TRBV11-2, the J gene TRBJ1-1, with D possibly matching TRBD1 (5 bases). The V end was cut by 0 bases, the J end by 10 bases, with 15 bases between. This CDR3 has 14 amino acids. Looked up from germline, CDR1 is SGHAT and CDR2 is FQNNGV.

V and J are TRBV7-9 and TRBJ1-1; D may be TRBD1 (6 bases). Germline CDR1 and CDR2: SEHNR and FQNEAQ (reference sequence). The CDR3 is 15 amino acids. The ends were cut back, 4 bases at V and 0 bases at J, with 12 bases in the middle. Here the CDR3 DNA reads TGTGCCAGCAGCTCCTCAGGGGAAATGAACACTGAAGCTTTCTTT. Its translation: CASSSSGEMNTEAFF.

The rearrangement links TRBV6-5 to TRBJ2-7; 8 bases line up with TRBD1. Germline lookup yields CDR1 MNHEY and CDR2 SVGAGI. The trim removed 2 bases at V and 6 bases at J, leaving 6 bases unmatched. The CDR3 sequence is 14 residues long. The CDR3 DNA reads TGTGCCAGCAGTTACGTACAGGGGGGAGTCGAGCAGTACTTC. Protein sequence: CASSYVQGGVEQYF.

The V call is TRBV15, the J call TRBJ2-7; TRBD1 aligns across 12 bases. The CDR3 consists of 14 residues. Germline V lookup: CDR1 LNHNV, CDR2 YYDKDF (reference sequence). Trimming cost V 4 bases and J 9 bases; bases outside gene matches: 7. Here the CDR3 DNA reads TGTGCCACCAGCACCGGGACAGGGGGCTTGGGGCAGTACTTC. This encodes CATSTGTGGLGQYF. Complete variable domain (other parts from reference TRBV15 and TRBJ2-7): DAMVIQNPRYQVTQFGKPVTLSCSQTLNHNVMYWYQQKSSQAPKLLFHYYDKDFNNEADTPDNFQSRRPNTSFCFLDIRSPGLGDTAMYLCATSTGTGGLGQYFGPGTRLTVT.

The chain joins TRBV6-6 to TRBJ1-5, with 10 bases that match TRBD1. Per germline, CDR1 MNHNY and CDR2 SVGAGI (reference sequence). The CDR3 totals 15 residues. Trimming took 4 bases from V and 2 from J; bases not matched to a gene: 2. CDR3: CASSSGTGGNQPQHF. The CDR3 coding sequence is TGTGCCAGCAGTTCCGGGACAGGGGGCAATCAGCCCCAGCATTTT.

This clone was recorded once. The CDR3 DNA reads TGTGCCAGCAGACCTGGACAGGGCTACAATGAGCAGTTCTTC. Translation gives CASRPGQGYNEQFF. J is TRBJ2-1 and V is TRBV7-9; 8 bases match TRBD1. Trimming took 6 bases from V and 3 from J; bases not matched to a gene: 4. This CDR3 contains 14 residues. Looked up from germline, CDR1 is SEHNR and CDR2 is FQNEAQ (reference sequence).

This chain links TRBV9 with TRBJ1-2; 8 nucleotides line up with TRBD1. Trimming removed 2 bases from V and 6 bases from J; junction bases left unmatched: 3. Germline values: CDR1 SGDLS, CDR2 YYNGEE. This CDR3 has 13 residues. CDR3 protein: CASSVTGADGYTF. DNA of the CDR3: TGTGCCAGCAGCGTGACAGGGGCTGATGGCTACACCTTC. The whole variable domain, filled in from reference TRBV9 and TRBJ1-2, reads DSGVTQTPKHLITATGQRVTLRCSPRSGDLSVYWYQQSLDQGLQFLIQYYNGEERAKGNILERFSAQQFPDLHSELNLSSLELGDSALYFCASSVTGADGYTFGSGTRLTVV.

Written as DNA, the CDR3 is TGTGCCAGCAGCTCGGGACTTGGCTACGAGCAGTACTTC. This sequence encodes CASSSGLGYEQYF. This rearrangement joins TRBV5-6 to TRBJ2-7, with D possibly being TRBD2 (6 bases). The CDR3 has 13 residues. CDR1 SGHDT and CDR2 YYEEEE come from the germline V gene. V was trimmed by 3 bases and J by 3 bases, leaving 10 bases between them.

The genes are TRBV5-6 and TRBJ2-1; 10 bases map to TRBD2. Germline V CDR1 and CDR2: SGHDT, YYEEEE. The V gene end was trimmed by 4 bases and the J gene end by 3 bases; junction bases not matched to a gene: 4. CDR3 length: 15 residues. Here the CDR3 DNA reads TGTGCCAGCAGCCAAAGACTAGCGGGCTACAATGAGCAGTTCTTC. This encodes CASSQRLAGYNEQFF.

The chain combines TRBV28 with TRBJ2-2; D unresolved. Germline V gene lookup returns CDR1 MDHEN and CDR2 SYDVKM. The CDR3 runs 14 residues. V lost 5 bases to trimming and J lost 4 bases, with 11 bases between them. The CDR3 bases are TGTGCCAGCAGTCACTCCCGGAGCACCGGGGAGCTGTTTTTT. The encoded protein is CASSHSRSTGELFF.

J is TRBJ2-3 and V is TRBV7-3, with TRBD1 matching over 9 bases. V was pared by 5 bases and J by 2 bases, with 11 bases of the junction left unmatched. The CDR3 contains 17 residues. CDR1 is SGHTA, CDR2 FQGTGA, per germline. The CDR3 DNA sequence: TGTGCCAGCAGCCCCCAATACCGGGACAGGGACACAGATACGCAGTATTTT. Its translation is CASSPQYRDRDTDTQYF.

The chain is built from TRBV5-1 and TRBJ2-3; 8 nucleotides agree with TRBD2. Per germline, CDR1 SGHRS and CDR2 YFSETQ. The CDR3 consists of 15 residues. After removal of 4 bases from V and 1 base from J, the junction contained 5 bases not matched to a gene. The CDR3 loop reads CASSPATSGTDTQYF. Written as DNA, the CDR3 is TGCGCCAGCAGCCCTGCGACTAGCGGCACAGATACGCAGTATTTT.

This chain connects TRBV6-5 to TRBJ1-5; D is possibly TRBD1 (5 bases). Germline lookup yields CDR1 MNHEY and CDR2 SVGAGI. V shed 2 bases and J shed 1 base, with 9 bases lying between them. The CDR3 extends over 15 amino acids. CDR3 region: CASSYDRASNQPQHF. CDR3 sequence (DNA): TGTGCCAGCAGTTACGACAGAGCCAGCAATCAGCCCCAGCATTTT.

This clone was found many times. V gene TRBV19 combines with J gene TRBJ2-7; 8 bases are shared with TRBD1. This CDR3 has 17 residues. Per germline, CDR1 LNHDA and CDR2 SQIVND (reference sequence). V shed 3 bases, J shed 2 bases, and the junction held 12 bases outside the gene matches. The CDR3 reads CASSIEGSGTGAYEQYF. The CDR3 DNA follows: TGTGCCAGTAGTATCGAGGGATCAGGGACAGGCGCCTACGAGCAGTACTTC.

The V gene is TRBV5-4, the J gene TRBJ1-2; 8 bases line up with TRBD1. Germline V gives CDR1 SGHNT, CDR2 YYREEE (reference sequence). This CDR3 is built from 13 residues. V gave up 3 bases and J gave up 4 bases; unmatched junction bases: 2. CDR3 region: CASSSTGVYGYTF. DNA for the CDR3: TGTGCCAGCAGCTCGACAGGGGTCTATGGCTACACCTTC.

J is TRBJ2-1 and V is TRBV29-1; 7 bases fit TRBD2. CDR3 length: 15 amino acids. CDR1 and CDR2 (germline): SQVTM, ANQGSEA. The ends lost 1 base at V and 4 bases at J; junction bases unmatched: 7. CDR3 sequence reads: CSVEVGGSLYNEQFF. Written as DNA, the CDR3 is TGCAGCGTTGAAGTTGGCGGGAGCCTTTACAATGAGCAGTTCTTC.

V and J are TRBV6-5 and TRBJ1-2; D may be TRBD1 (6 bases). Germline V CDR1 and CDR2: MNHEY, SVGAGI. V was trimmed by 6 bases and J by 5 bases, leaving 16 bases between them. The CDR3 contains 14 residues. The CDR3 loop reads CASSLGGALYGYTF. As DNA, the CDR3 is TGTGCCAGCAGCTTAGGGGGTGCCCTGTATGGCTACACCTTC.

The chain employs TRBV6-6 and TRBJ2-7; D call uncertain. This CDR3 is 11 amino acids long. Deletions cut 8 bases from V and 5 bases from J, with 10 bases between. In germline, CDR1 is MNHNY, CDR2 SVGAGI (reference sequence). DNA for the CDR3: TGTGCCAGCGGAGTTTCGAACGAGCAGTACTTC. Its protein is CASGVSNEQYF.